The 8 T cell receptor beta chains given below trace back to one sample, sequenced in a study of cytomegalovirus exposure and HLA in healthy donors (dated by TCRdb to 2016 to 2017). Preparation of the library involved the immunoSEQ multiplex PCR assay. For the multiplex PCR, a mixture combining 60 forward primers for TCR Vbeta segments and 13 reverse primers for TCR Jbeta segments was used. As stored in TCRdb, this immuneACCESS dataset retains in-frame rearrangements with V and J assigned. A fraction of the clones does not appear; measured against another copy, unresolved V genes explain less than half of the discrepancy, and the remainder lacks a known reason. This sample comprises fewer than 250,000 clones, 80% of them detected only once. The ten biggest clones cover around 1% of the sample. Specimen: PBMCs. All receptors come from a woman aged 35 to 49 in good health and CMV-seronegative.

The chain employs TRBV5-1 and TRBJ2-1; 8 nucleotides align to TRBD2. The CDR3 runs to 16 residues. J gave up 3 bases and V 0 bases, and 5 bases lay outside the gene matches. CDR1 is SGHRS, CDR2 YFSETQ, per germline. The CDR3 protein is CASSLDVLAVYNEQFF. DNA of the CDR3: TGCGCCAGCAGCTTGGACGTACTAGCGGTCTACAATGAGCAGTTCTTC.

The rearrangement links TRBV6-1 to TRBJ1-5; the D is unclear. Trimming shortened V by 4 bases and J by 4 bases, and 14 bases separated the two germline ends. This CDR3 contains 15 residues. Germline V gene lookup returns CDR1 MNHNS and CDR2 SASEGT. The CDR3: CASSGLNADNQPQHF. CDR3 bases: TGTGCCAGCAGTGGCCTGAACGCAGATAATCAGCCCCAGCATTTT.

The chain combines TRBV19 with TRBJ2-1; a weak D match, TRBD1 (5 bases). Germline V gene lookup returns CDR1 LNHDA and CDR2 SQIVND (reference sequence). Deletions cut 2 bases from V and 3 bases from J, with 8 bases between. This CDR3 contains 14 residues. CDR3 loop: CASSITGNYNEQFF. As DNA, the CDR3 is TGTGCCAGTAGTATAACAGGAAACTACAATGAGCAGTTCTTC.

This sequence joins TRBV6-1 and TRBJ2-2, with D possibly matching TRBD1 (5 bases). The CDR3 totals 14 residues. Germline V gene sequence: CDR1 MNHNS, CDR2 SASEGT. With 4 bases removed from V and 7 bases from J, the gap between germline ends came to 13 bases. Here the CDR3 reads CASSVTGPNGELFF. The CDR3 DNA reads TGTGCCAGCAGTGTTACAGGCCCTAACGGGGAGCTGTTTTTT.

The chain uses TRBV6-5 and TRBJ1-2, with D hard to call. V was shortened by 0 bases and J by 7 bases, with 12 bases between the two germline ends. The germline gives CDR1 MNHEY, CDR2 SVGAGI. The CDR3 has 14 residues. The CDR3 sequence: CASSYSPTERGYTF. For the CDR3, the DNA is TGTGCCAGCAGTTACTCTCCGACTGAGCGTGGCTACACCTTC.

Note on this clone: A junction boundary mismatches the germline segment, possibly from a read error. This chain connects TRBV7-9 to TRBJ1-2; D remains ambiguous. Germline V gene data show CDR1 as SEHNR and CDR2 as FQNEAQ (reference sequence). The CDR3 runs to 13 residues. CDR3 DNA: TGTTCCAGCAGCTTAGAGCAGGCTGGGGGCTACACCTTC. Translation gives CSSSLEQAGGYTF.

V gene TRBV4-1 combines with J gene TRBJ1-5; 11 positions agree with TRBD1. CDR1 is MGHRA, CDR2 YSYEKL, per germline. CDR3 length equals 20 residues. V lost 3 bases to trimming and J lost 0 bases; unmatched junction nucleotides: 13. DNA of the CDR3: TGCGCCAGCAGCCAGGATCCTCCCGGGACAGGGGGAAATAGCAATCAGCCCCAGCATTTT. This sequence encodes CASSQDPPGTGGNSNQPQHF.

The V call is TRBV4-3, the J call TRBJ1-2, with D hard to call. Germline V gene lookup returns CDR1 LGHNA and CDR2 YSLEER. Between the trimmed V and J ends, which lost 0 bases and 7 bases, there was a span of 6 bases. The CDR3 is 12 amino acids. The CDR3 is CASSQDRVGYTF. DNA for the CDR3: TGCGCCAGCAGCCAAGACCGAGTTGGCTACACCTTC.